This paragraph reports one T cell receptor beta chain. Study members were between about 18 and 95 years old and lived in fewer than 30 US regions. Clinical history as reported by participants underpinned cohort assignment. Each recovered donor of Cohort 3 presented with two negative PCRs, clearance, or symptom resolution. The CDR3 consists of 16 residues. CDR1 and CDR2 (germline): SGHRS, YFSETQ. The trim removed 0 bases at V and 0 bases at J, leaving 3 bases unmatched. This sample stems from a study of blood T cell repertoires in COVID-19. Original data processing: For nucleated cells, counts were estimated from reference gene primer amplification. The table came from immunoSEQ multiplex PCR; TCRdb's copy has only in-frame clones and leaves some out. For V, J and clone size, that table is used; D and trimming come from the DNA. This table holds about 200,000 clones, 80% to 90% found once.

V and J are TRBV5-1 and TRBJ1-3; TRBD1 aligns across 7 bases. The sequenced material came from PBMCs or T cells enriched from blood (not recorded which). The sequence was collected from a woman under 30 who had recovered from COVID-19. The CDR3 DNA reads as TGCGCCAGCAGCTTGGGGGGACAGCGCTCTGGAAACACCATATATTTT. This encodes CASSLGGQRSGNTIYF.